This TCR beta chain appears in the sequencing data of a study of T cell responses to AZD1222 COVID-19 vaccine. This clone was seen once. The antigen is not known. Data came from immunoSEQ multiplex PCR; TCRdb stores just in-frame clones and leaves some out. The top ten clones hold about 0.53% of a sample with 150,000 to 200,000 clones, around 90% of them seen once. The CDR3 consists of 12 residues. Trimming took 10 bases from V and 5 from J; bases not matched to a gene: 5. Germline assignment: CDR1 MDHEN and CDR2 SYDVKM. General study results and limits: Repertoires were collected only later (after the peak T cell response had occurred). Two doses of AZD1222 preceded a rise in Spike-specific TCR breadth and depth. Mostly white British, mostly female donors; authors suggested clonal diversity may be underestimated.

The sequence came from an adult in good health. Sequencing used peripheral blood, obtained on day 0 of AZD1222 vaccination. This chain connects TRBV28 to TRBJ2-3; 8 positions agree with TRBD2. CDR3 protein: CAITRGGDTQYF. For the CDR3, the DNA is TGTGCCATCACCCGGGGGGGAGATACGCAGTATTTT.